A single T cell receptor beta chain is shown here with its context. This entry comes from a study of blood T cell repertoires in COVID-19. Study summary: PBMCs, B-cell-depleted T cells, or T cells were the source of the cDNA or gDNA that made up the material.

Original analysis: Estimates of nucleated cell counts were drawn from the amplification of reference gene primers. This table comes from immunoSEQ multiplex PCR, and its TCRdb copy is limited to in-frame clones, with some not included. V, J and clone size were drawn from that table, and D and trimming were deduced from the DNA. The sample has just over 650,000 clones; 85% to 90% are singletons. Material: peripheral blood. This clonotype was sampled from a woman aged 18-29 years with acute or convalescent COVID-19.

This chain's CDR3 is CATRQVSSSYEQYF. DNA of the CDR3: TGTGCCACACGACAGGTGTCGAGCTCCTACGAGCAGTACTTC. The V call is TRBV27, the J call TRBJ2-7; D possibly corresponds to TRBD1 (6 bases). Between the trimmed V and J ends, which lost 10 bases and 0 bases, there was a span of 16 bases. The CDR3 consists of 14 residues. Germline V gives CDR1 MNHEY, CDR2 SMNVEV (reference sequence).